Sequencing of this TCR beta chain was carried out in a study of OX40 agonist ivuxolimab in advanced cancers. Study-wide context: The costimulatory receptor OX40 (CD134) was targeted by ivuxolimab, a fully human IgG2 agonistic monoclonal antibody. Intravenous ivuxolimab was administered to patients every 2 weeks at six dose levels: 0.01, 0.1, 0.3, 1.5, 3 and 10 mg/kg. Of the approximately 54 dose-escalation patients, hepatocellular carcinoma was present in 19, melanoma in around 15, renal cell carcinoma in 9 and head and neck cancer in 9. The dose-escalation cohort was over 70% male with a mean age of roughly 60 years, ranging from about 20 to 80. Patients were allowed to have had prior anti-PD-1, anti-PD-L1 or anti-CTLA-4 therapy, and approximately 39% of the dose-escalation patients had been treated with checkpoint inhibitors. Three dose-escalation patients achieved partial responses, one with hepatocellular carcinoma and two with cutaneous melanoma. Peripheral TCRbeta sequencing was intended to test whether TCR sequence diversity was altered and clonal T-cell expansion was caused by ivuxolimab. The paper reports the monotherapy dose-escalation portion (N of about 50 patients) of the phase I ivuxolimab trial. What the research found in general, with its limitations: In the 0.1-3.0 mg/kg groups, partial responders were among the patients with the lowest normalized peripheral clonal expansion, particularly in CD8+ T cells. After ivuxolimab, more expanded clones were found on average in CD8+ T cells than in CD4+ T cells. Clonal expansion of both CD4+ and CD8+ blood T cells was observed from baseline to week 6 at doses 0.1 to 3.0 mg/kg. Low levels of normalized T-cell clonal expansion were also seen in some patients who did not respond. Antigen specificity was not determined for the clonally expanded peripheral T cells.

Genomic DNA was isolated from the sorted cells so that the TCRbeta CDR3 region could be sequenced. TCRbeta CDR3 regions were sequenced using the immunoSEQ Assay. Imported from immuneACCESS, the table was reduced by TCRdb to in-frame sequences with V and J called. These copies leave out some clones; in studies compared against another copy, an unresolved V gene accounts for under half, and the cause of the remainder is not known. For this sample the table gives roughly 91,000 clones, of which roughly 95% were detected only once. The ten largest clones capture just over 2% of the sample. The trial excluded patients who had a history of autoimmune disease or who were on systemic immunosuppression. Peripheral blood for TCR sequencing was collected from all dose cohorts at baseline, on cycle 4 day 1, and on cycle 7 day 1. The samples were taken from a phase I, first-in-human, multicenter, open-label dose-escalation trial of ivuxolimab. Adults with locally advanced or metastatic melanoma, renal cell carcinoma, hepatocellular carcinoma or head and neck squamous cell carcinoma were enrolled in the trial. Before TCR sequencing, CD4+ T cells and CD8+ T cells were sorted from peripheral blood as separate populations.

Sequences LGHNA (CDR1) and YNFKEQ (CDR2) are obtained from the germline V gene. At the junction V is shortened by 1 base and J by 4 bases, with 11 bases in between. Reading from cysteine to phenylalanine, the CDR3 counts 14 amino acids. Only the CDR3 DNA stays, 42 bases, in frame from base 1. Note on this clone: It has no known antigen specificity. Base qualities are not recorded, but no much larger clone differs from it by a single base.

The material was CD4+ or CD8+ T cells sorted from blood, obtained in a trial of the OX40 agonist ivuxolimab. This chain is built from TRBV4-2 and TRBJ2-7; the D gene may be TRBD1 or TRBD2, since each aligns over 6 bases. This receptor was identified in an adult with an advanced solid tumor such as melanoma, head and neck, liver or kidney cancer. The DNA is TGTGCCAGCAGCCAAGGAGGGGGGACATACGAGCAGTACTTC. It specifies CASSQGGGTYEQYF.